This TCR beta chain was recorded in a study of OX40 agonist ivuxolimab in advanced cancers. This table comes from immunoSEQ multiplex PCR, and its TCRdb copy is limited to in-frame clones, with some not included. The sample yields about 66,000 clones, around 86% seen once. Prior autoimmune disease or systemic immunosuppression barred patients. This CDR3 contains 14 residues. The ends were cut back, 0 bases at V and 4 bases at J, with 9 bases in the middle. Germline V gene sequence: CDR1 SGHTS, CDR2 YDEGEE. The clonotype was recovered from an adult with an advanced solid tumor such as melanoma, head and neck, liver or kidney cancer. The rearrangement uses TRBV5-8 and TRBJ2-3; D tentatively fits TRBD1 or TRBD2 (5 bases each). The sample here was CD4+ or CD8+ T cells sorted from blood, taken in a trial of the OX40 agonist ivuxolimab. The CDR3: CASSLAGAADTQYF. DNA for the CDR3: TGTGCCAGCAGCTTGGCCGGGGCGGCAGATACGCAGTATTTT.